This T cell receptor (beta chain) was captured in a study of T cells in Graves' hyperthyroidism and ophthalmopathy. Study in general: Once the initial diagnosis was made, peripheral blood was obtained before any treatment.

The study, taken as a whole, reports: Ophthalmopathy, which appeared later, was predicted by the model a median about 6 months before onset.

Details on this clonotype: Its antigen remains unidentified.

RNA transcripts served as the template for amplifying TCR beta CDR3 regions. First-round RT-PCR with HTBI primers amplified the TCR CDR3 region. From the multiplex PCR reads, TCRdb called clonotypes with MiXCR, one entry per CDR3 protein. The sample includes about 840,000 distinct CDR3 sequences, 38% of them seen just once. Per the germline V gene, CDR1 is LGHNA and CDR2 is YNFKEQ. The CDR3 runs to 17 residues. The germline V and J ends were trimmed by 0 bases and 1 base, with 15 bases remaining between them. When ophthalmopathy did not progress within 18 months, Graves' hyperthyroidism was considered stable. PBMCs came from roughly 10 ml fresh peripheral blood.

The chain employs TRBV4-2 and TRBJ1-2; TRBD1 might be the D (5 bases). The specimen sequenced was blood. The source of this sequence is a man between 18 and 35 years old with Graves' hyperthyroidism. CDR3 nucleotide sequence: TGTGCCAGCAGCCAAGATGTGCGGGGCTTCATTAACTATGGCTACACCTTC. Translating gives CASSQDVRGFINYGYTF.